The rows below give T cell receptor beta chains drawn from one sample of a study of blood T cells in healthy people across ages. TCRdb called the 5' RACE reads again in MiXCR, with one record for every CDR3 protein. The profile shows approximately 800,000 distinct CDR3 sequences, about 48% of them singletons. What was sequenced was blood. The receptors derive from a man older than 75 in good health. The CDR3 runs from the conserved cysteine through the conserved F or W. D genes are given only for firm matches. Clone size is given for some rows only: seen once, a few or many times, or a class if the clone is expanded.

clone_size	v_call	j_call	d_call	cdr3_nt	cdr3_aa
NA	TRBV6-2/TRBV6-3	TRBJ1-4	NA	TGTGCCAGCAGTTACGGGGAGTATGGAACTAATGAAAAACTGTTTTTT	CASSYGEYGTNEKLFF
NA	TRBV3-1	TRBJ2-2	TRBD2	TGTGCCAGCAGCCCTTTTCTTGTGGGAGGGCCCCAGTCCGGGGAGCTGTTTTTT	CASSPFLVGGPQSGELFF
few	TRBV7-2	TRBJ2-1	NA	TGTGCCAGCAGCACCTCGGTCTACAATGAGCAGTTCTTC	CASSTSVYNEQFF
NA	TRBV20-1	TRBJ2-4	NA	TGCAGTGCTAGAGATAACGAAAAGGCCAAAAACATTCAGTACTTC	CSARDNEKAKNIQYF
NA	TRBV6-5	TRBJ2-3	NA	TGTGCCAGCAAAAGGGGGGGCACTAGCACAGATACGCAGTATTTT	CASKRGGTSTDTQYF
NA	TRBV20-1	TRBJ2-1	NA	NA	CSASRGGQPQHFGDGTHNEQFF
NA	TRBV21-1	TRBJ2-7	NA	TGTGCCAGCAGCCCCTGGGGACCCACCGGGCAGTACTTC	CASSPWGPTGQYF
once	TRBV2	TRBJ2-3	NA	TGTGCCAGCTCCCTCGCGACCGTAGATACGCAGTATTTT	CASSLATVDTQYF
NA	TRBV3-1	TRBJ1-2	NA	TGTGCCAGCAGCCAAGAATCGGGGGCTGGCTACACCTTC	CASSQESGAGYTF
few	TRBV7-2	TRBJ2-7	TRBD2	TGTGCCAGCAGCAACTCGGGAGGATACGAGCAGTACTTC	CASSNSGGYEQYF
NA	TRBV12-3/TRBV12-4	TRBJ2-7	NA	TGTGCCAGCACCTACGGGCAGGATTCCTACGAGCAGTACTTC	CASTYGQDSYEQYF
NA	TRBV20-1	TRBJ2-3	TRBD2	TGCAGTGCCTTAGCGGGGTCTAGCACAGATGCGCAGTATTTT	CSALAGSSTDAQYF
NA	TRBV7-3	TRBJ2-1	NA	TGTGCCAGCAGCTTAGGCGGGGAGTCCTACAATGAGCAGTTCTTC	CASSLGGESYNEQFF
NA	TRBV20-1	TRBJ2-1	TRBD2	TGCAGTGCTAGTCGAGCTGCGGTGGGACTAGCTACCGTTTTGGGGTACAATGAGCAGTTCTTC	CSASRAAVGLATVLGYNEQFF
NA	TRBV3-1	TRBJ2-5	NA	TGTGCCAGCAGCCAGGACCAGGTGGGAGGCGAGACCCAGTACTTC	CASSQDQVGGETQYF
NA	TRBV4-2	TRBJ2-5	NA	TGTGCCAACAGCCAAGAAGGCCGGGTGTACCAAGAGACCCAGTACTTC	CANSQEGRVYQETQYF
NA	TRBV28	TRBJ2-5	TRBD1	TGTGCCAGCACCCTAAAGGACAGGGGGACCCAGTACTTC	CASTLKDRGTQYF
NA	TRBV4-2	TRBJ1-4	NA	TGTGCCAGCAGCCAAGGCCGGCCAACTAATGAAAAACTGTTTTTT	CASSQGRPTNEKLFF
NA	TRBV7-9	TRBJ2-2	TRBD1	TGTGCCAGCAGCGACGGGACAGGGAACACCGGGGAGCTGTTTTTT	CASSDGTGNTGELFF
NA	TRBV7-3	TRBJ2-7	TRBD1	TGTGCCAGCAGCTCGGACAGGGGGCAATCTCAGTACTTC	CASSSDRGQSQYF
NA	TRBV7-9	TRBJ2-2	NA	TGTGCCAGCAGCTTCCCACAGGCGAACACCGGGGAGCTGTTTTTT	CASSFPQANTGELFF
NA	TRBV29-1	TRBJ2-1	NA	TGCGGCGTTGAAGTCCGGGGGCTCCACAATGAGCAGTTCTTC	CGVEVRGLHNEQFF
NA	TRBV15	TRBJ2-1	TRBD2	TGTGCCTCCTCTAGCGGAACCTCCCACAATGAGCAGTTCTTC	CASSSGTSHNEQFF
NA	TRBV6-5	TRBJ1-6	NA	TGTGCCAGCAGTTACTACAGCAATTCACCCCTCCACTTT	CASSYYSNSPLHF
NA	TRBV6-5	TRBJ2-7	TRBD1	TGTGCCAGCAGCTCCGACAGGGTTAGGGGCGAGCAGTACTTC	CASSSDRVRGEQYF
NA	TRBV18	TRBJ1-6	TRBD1	TGTGCCAGCTCACCACGACAGGGGATCGAGTATAATTCACCCCTCCACTTT	CASSPRQGIEYNSPLHF
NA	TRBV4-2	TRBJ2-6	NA	TGTGCCAGCAGCCAAATGGTGAGCTCTGGGGCCAACGTCCTGACTTTC	CASSQMVSSGANVLTF
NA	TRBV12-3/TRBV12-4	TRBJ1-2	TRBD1	TGTGCCAGCAGTTCCGCGGGACAGGGGAGCGGCTACACCTTC	CASSSAGQGSGYTF
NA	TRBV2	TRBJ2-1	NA	TGTGCCAGCAGTGAGTTGGGGGACAATGAGCAGTTCTTC	CASSELGDNEQFF
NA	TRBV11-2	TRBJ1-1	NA	TGTGCCAGCAGCTTCGGCTTAGAAGCTTTCTTT	CASSFGLEAFF
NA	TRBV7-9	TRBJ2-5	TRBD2	TGTGCCAGCAGCTTAGGCATGGGGGAGGGAGAGACCCAGTACTTC	CASSLGMGEGETQYF
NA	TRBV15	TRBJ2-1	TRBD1	TGTGCCACCAGCGACAGGGCCGACAATGAGCAGTTCTTC	CATSDRADNEQFF
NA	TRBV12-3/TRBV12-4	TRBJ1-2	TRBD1	TGTGCCAGCAGTCTTAGAGCCGGGACAGCTTATGGTGGCTACACCTTC	CASSLRAGTAYGGYTF
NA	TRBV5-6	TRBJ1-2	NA	TGTGCCAGCAGCTTGGGGCCCACAGGGAACTATGGCTACACCTTC	CASSLGPTGNYGYTF
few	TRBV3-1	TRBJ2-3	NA	TGTGCCAGCAGCCTCCCGGGGGCGCACAGAGACGCGTATTTT	CASSLPGAHRDAYF
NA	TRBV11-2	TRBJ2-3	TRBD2	TGTGCCAGCAGCTTAGGAAGCTCTAGCGGGTGGTATTTT	CASSLGSSSGWYF
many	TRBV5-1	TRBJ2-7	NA	TGCGCCAGCAGCTCGGGCCTTCACTACGAGCAGTACTTC	CASSSGLHYEQYF
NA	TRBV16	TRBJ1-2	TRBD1	TGTGCCAGCACCTGGACAGGGAACTATGGCTACACCTTC	CASTWTGNYGYTF
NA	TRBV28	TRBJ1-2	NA	TGTGCCAGCAGCCGCTCATCGTTGGGGGACTATGGCTACACCTTC	CASSRSSLGDYGYTF
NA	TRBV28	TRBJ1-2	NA	TGTGCCAGCAGATGGGGGAACGGCTACACCTTC	CASRWGNGYTF
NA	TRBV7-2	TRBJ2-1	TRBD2	TGTGCCAGCAGCGCCAGAGCGGGACTAGCCCACAATGAGCAGTTCTTC	CASSARAGLAHNEQFF
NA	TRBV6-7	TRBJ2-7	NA	TGTGCCAGCAGTTACTCTATCTGCTCCTACGAGCAGTACTTC	CASSYSICSYEQYF
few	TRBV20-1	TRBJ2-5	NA	TGCAGTGCTAGAGTTCTACGGCAGGGAGAGCAGTACTTC	CSARVLRQGEQYF
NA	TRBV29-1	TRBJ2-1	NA	TGCAGCGTTGATGACGATGTGCAGTTCTTC	CSVDDDVQFF
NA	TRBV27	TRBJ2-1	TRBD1	TGTGCCAGCAGCCGGGACAGGGGCAACAATGAGCAGTTCTTC	CASSRDRGNNEQFF
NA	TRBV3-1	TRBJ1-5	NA	TGTGCCAGCAGCCAAGAAGGCAAACAGCCCCAGCATTTT	CASSQEGKQPQHF
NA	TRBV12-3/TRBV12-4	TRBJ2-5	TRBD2	TGTGCCAGCAGTCTCACTAGCGGTCAAGGGACCCAGTACTTC	CASSLTSGQGTQYF
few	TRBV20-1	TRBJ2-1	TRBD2	TGCAGTGCTAGAGGTTACGCGGGAGGGCGCAATGAGCAGTTCTTC	CSARGYAGGRNEQFF
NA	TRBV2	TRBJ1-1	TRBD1	TGTGCCAGCCAGGGACAGGGCCCTGAAGCTTTCTTT	CASQGQGPEAFF
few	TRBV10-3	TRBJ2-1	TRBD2	TGTGCCACCGCGGGGGGAGGCACCTACAATGAGCAGTTCTTC	CATAGGGTYNEQFF
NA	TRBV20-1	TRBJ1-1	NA	TGCAGTGCCTTCGAAGCCGGGAGTGAAGCTTTCTTT	CSAFEAGSEAFF
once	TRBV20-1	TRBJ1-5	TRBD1	TGCAGTGCTAGAGCCCAGGGGGACGGGCAGCCCCAGCATTTT	CSARAQGDGQPQHF
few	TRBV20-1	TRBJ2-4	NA	TGCAGTGTTAAACTAGGGGTCATGGAGACCAAAAACATTCAGTACTTC	CSVKLGVMETKNIQYF
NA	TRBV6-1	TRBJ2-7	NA	TGTGCCAGCAGTGAACAGGGTACGGGACACGAGCAGTACTTC	CASSEQGTGHEQYF
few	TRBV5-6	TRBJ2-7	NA	TGTGCCAGCAGCTTGGCAGTGGGAGTTGGCTTCGAGCAGTACTTC	CASSLAVGVGFEQYF
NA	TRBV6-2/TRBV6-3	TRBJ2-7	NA	TGTGCCAGCAGGCCGCCGGGGACGATCGGCGAGCAGTACTTC	CASRPPGTIGEQYF